Detailed here is one TCR beta chain. Its antigen is not identified. This sample was taken from a study of blood T cells in healthy people across ages. Study-level information: Researchers report that template switching captured about one barcoded beta molecule per two T cells. Findings and caveats of the study: Conclusively comparing naive with antigen-experienced cells was impossible with unsorted PBMCs.

PCR was performed a second time for 7 to 11 cycles using a sample-barcoded 5' primer and a J-beta primer mix. One entry per CDR3 protein, called by TCRdb with MiXCR from the 5' RACE reads. There are just over 1 million distinct CDR3 sequences in the sample; 45% occur only once, and approximately 20% lies in the top ten. Every donor contributed about 10 milliliters of peripheral blood by blood draw. Isolation yielded PBMCs, at least 6 million per sample, in every case. This CDR3 is built from 13 residues. Germline V gives CDR1 SQVTM, CDR2 ANQGSEA. V lost 3 bases and J lost 4, with 12 bases in between. The sample comprised blood. The chain has TRBV29-1 and TRBJ2-5; D is ambiguous. This TCR came from a woman between 55 and 75 years old in good health. As DNA, the CDR3 is TGCAGCGTTGACCCAGCCTGGGGAGAGACCCAGTACTTC. This gives the protein CSVDPAWGETQYF.